This T cell receptor beta chain was captured in a study of brain T cells in children with intractable seizures (dated by TCRdb to the early 2020s). Background for the entire study: A NanoString immunology panel was first used to screen resected brain tissue from 50 to 65 pediatric epilepsy surgery cases for immune gene transcripts. About 65% of the 12 selected surgery cases also had pre-surgery blood sequenced, which left four cases with brain tissue only. The study at large found these results: Because sequencing depth was different between pre-surgery and post-surgery blood, clones absent from the pre-surgery sample may reflect undersampling. Viral specificity was inferred only from CDR3 sequence similarity, and patients' HCMV serostatus was unknown.

Details on this clone: Its antigen remains unidentified. No much larger clone is present one base from it, and per-base qualities are unavailable.

The immunoSEQ assay was used to generate TCR beta chain sequences from genomic DNA. Per the authors' processing: Any CDR3 sequence that did not begin with the conserved framework cysteine at position 104 was removed by hand. Clonality was calculated as one minus the normalized Shannon's Diversity Index, with values ranging from 0 (maximal diversity) to 1 (oligoclonal). Chi-squared comparison-of-proportions tests assessed whether the same CDR3 differed in frequency between samples, such as brain versus blood. Public clonotypes were identified by searching immuneACCESS, and similarity to known antiviral clonotypes was assessed with the VDJdb browser. Drawn from immuneACCESS, this table holds only the in-frame rearrangements with V and J called that TCRdb kept. Clones are partly lost; checked studies trace under half to an unresolved V gene and leave the rest unexplained. V, J and clone size derive from that table, while D and trimming were established from the DNA sequence. A total of 300,000 to 400,000 clones appear in this sample, 85% to 95% of them only once. The ten largest clones take up 4.5% to 7% of the sample.

Taken with the paper, the label for time point translates to: blood from clinic visit 5 months post-surgery; TSC patient then seizure free. The surgery cases with the highest brain T cell transcript signatures were chosen for TCR beta chain sequencing of brain tissue, and also of blood when blood was available. Prior to surgery, the patients had been treated with at least one anti-epileptic drug. The TCR-sequenced patients were children whose drug-resistant epilepsy was caused by tuberous sclerosis complex, focal cortical dysplasia, Rasmussen encephalitis or hemimegalencephaly. Bulk genomic DNA was isolated from unsorted brain tissue and whole blood using the Monarch genomic DNA purification kit. The CDR3 numbers 14 residues from cysteine through phenylalanine. The entry retains the CDR3 DNA only, 42 bases that are in frame from base 1. The germline V gene (reference sequence) yields SGHNT for CDR1 and YYREEE for CDR2. V drops 2 bases and J drops 0 bases, leaving 9 bases in between.

The sequence was collected from a boy under three years old with tuberous sclerosis and intractable seizures. The source was peripheral blood, collected about 5 months after surgery. The rearranged chain carries TRBV5-4 and TRBJ2-7; the D gene is perhaps TRBD1, from 6 matching bases. For the CDR3, the sequence is CASSFRGSSYEQYF. DNA sequence: TGTGCCAGCAGCTTTAGGGGGAGCTCCTACGAGCAGTACTTC.